This T cell receptor (beta chain) was identified in a study of shared clonotypes between healthy human individuals. The table came from immunoSEQ multiplex PCR; TCRdb's copy has only in-frame clones and leaves some out. The repertoire holds around 600,000 clones, less than 98% seen once, with roughly 0.05% in the top ten. Sequencing used naive CD4+ T cells sorted from blood. Subset given: CD45RA+ positively selected. This TCR derives from a woman aged 30 to 39 in good health.

CDR3 protein: CASSLGRLNYGYTF. CDR3 DNA sequence: TGTGCCAGCAGCTTAGGGCGGCTAAACTATGGCTACACCTTC. The chain couples TRBV5-4 to TRBJ1-2; D gene unclear. The CDR3 is made up of 14 amino acids. Deletions cut 2 bases from V and 2 bases from J, with 10 bases between. The germline gives CDR1 SGHNT, CDR2 YYREEE (reference sequence).